Following are 22 T cell receptor beta chains from one sample sequenced in a study of CD8+ T cells in alopecia areata. Extracted RNA was reverse transcribed into cDNA, the sequencing template. Clones were sequenced by immunoSEQ multiplex PCR, and TCRdb holds only the in-frame ones, with some missing. Seen here are approximately 91,000 clones, about 40% observed once, and the top ten hold around 0.8%. The material sequenced was CD4+ T cells sorted from blood. The receptors derive from a human donor with alopecia areata.

This clone appeared a few times. The chain uses TRBV29-1 and TRBJ1-1; no clear D gene. V lost 3 bases to trimming and J lost 4 bases, with 9 bases between them. The CDR3 has 12 amino acids. Germline lookup yields CDR1 SQVTM and CDR2 ANQGSEA. The CDR3 bases are TGCAGCGTTGAGGTGGCGACCACTGAAGCTTTCTTT. This encodes CSVEVATTEAFF. The full variable domain, in which reference TRBV29-1 and TRBJ1-1 provide the parts outside the CDR3, is SAVISQKPSRDICQRGTSLTIQCQVDSQVTMMFWYRQQPGQSLTLIATANQGSEATYESGFVIDKFPISRPNLTFSTLTVSNMSPEDSSIYLCSVEVATTEAFFGQGTRLTVV.

This chain joins TRBV30 and TRBJ1-5, with D unresolved. The V gene lost 3 bases and the J gene lost 5 bases, with 11 bases spanning the gap. The CDR3 has 13 residues. Looked up from germline, CDR1 is GTSNPN and CDR2 is SVGIG (reference sequence). Here the CDR3 reads CAWSRDIDQPQHF. CDR3 DNA: TGTGCCTGGAGCCGCGATATAGATCAGCCCCAGCATTTT.

The chain has TRBV2 and TRBJ2-2; TRBD2 matches at 8 bases. The CDR3 is made up of 13 amino acids. Germline trimming cut 6 bases from V and 7 bases from J; bases unmatched to any gene: 4. The germline CDR1 and CDR2 sequences are SNHLY and FYNNEI. CDR3 nucleotide sequence: TGTGCCAGCAGAGCGGGAGTGGTCGGGGAGCTGTTTTTT. Translating it yields CASRAGVVGELFF.

This chain links TRBV30 with TRBJ2-3; TRBD1 matches 9 bases. The J segment lost 1 base and the V segment lost 8 bases, leaving 4 bases of the junction unmatched. The germline CDR1 and CDR2 sequences are GTSNPN and SVGIG (reference sequence). The CDR3 has 13 residues. Written as DNA, the CDR3 is TGTGCCAGAAGGACAGGGGGCACAGATACGCAGTATTTT. Residues: CARRTGGTDTQYF.

The chain combines TRBV30 with TRBJ1-2; D is uncertain. CDR1 and CDR2 from the germline V gene are GTSNPN and SVGIG (reference sequence). The CDR3 spans 13 residues. Trimming pared 4 bases from V and 2 bases from J, leaving 11 bases between. The CDR3 region is CAWTTGMNYGYTF. The CDR3 nucleotides read TGTGCCTGGACCACGGGGATGAACTATGGCTACACCTTC.

This clone has a handful of counts. The chain employs TRBV29-1 and TRBJ1-4, with D uncertain. Germline V CDR1 and CDR2: SQVTM, ANQGSEA. The CDR3 covers 11 residues. V lost 2 bases and J lost 8, with 6 bases in between. CDR3 in DNA: TGCAGCGTTGAAATGGGGGAAAAACTGTTTTTT. Its translation: CSVEMGEKLFF.

V gene TRBV14 combines with J gene TRBJ1-2, with D tentatively TRBD1 (5 bases). The germline V and J ends were trimmed by 4 bases and 3 bases, with 9 bases remaining between them. The CDR3 runs 13 residues. Germline V lookup: CDR1 SGHDN, CDR2 FVKESK. This CDR3 reads CASSRPGYYGYTF. The CDR3, as DNA: TGTGCCAGCAGCCGGCCAGGGTACTATGGCTACACCTTC. Full variable domain (rest looked up from reference TRBV14 and TRBJ1-2): EAGVTQFPSHSVIEKGQTVTLRCDPISGHDNLYWYRRVMGKEIKFLLHFVKESKQDESGMPNNRFLAERTGGTYSTLKVQPAELEDSGVYFCASSRPGYYGYTFGSGTRLTVV.

The chain links TRBV5-1 to TRBJ2-7; no clear D gene. The V and J ends lost 2 bases and 3 bases respectively, with 9 bases between them. Germline CDR1 reads SGHRS; CDR2 reads YFSETQ. The CDR3 is 13 residues long. The CDR3: CASSLQRDYEQYF. The CDR3 DNA sequence: TGCGCCAGCAGCTTACAGCGCGACTACGAGCAGTACTTC. Full variable domain (remainder filled in from reference TRBV5-1 and TRBJ2-7): KAGVTQTPRYLIKTRGQQVTLSCSPISGHRSVSWYQQTPGQGLQFLFEYFSETQRNKGNFPGRFSGRQFSNSRSEMNVSTLELGDSALYLCASSLQRDYEQYFGPGTRLTVT.

This clone has more than one count but fewer than ten. The genes are TRBV4-2 and TRBJ2-3; possible D gene TRBD2, 7 bases. Germline V CDR1 and CDR2: LGHNA, YNFKEQ. The CDR3 has 14 residues. V lost 4 bases and J 4 bases, leaving 12 bases between the germline ends. The CDR3 here is CASSPRGAADTQYF. The DNA for the CDR3 is TGTGCCAGCAGCCCCCGGGGGGCGGCAGATACGCAGTATTTT.

J is TRBJ2-5 and V is TRBV7-8, with TRBD1 as a possible D gene (6 bases). The V gene's germline CDR1 is SGHVS and CDR2 FQNEAQ. V gave up 5 bases and J gave up 5 bases, with 12 bases separating them. The CDR3 covers 13 residues. CDR3 protein: CASSPLGAETQYF. In DNA, the CDR3 is TGTGCCAGCAGCCCCCTGGGGGCGGAGACCCAGTACTTC. Based on the CDR3 plus reference TRBV7-8 and TRBJ2-5, the full variable domain is GAGVSQSPRYKVAKRGQDVALRCDPISGHVSLFWYQQALGQGPEFLTYFQNEAQLDKSGLPSDRFFAERPEGSVSTLKIQRTQQEDSAVYLCASSPLGAETQYFGPGTRLLVL.

CDR3 in amino acids: CSVVRGQGNEQFF. The CDR3 DNA is TGCAGCGTTGTAAGGGGGCAGGGGAATGAGCAGTTCTTC. V is TRBV29-1 and J is TRBJ2-1; TRBD1 matches 7 bases. The germline V gene encodes CDR1 SQVTM and CDR2 ANQGSEA. The CDR3 totals 13 residues. Trimming removed 4 bases from V and 7 bases from J; junction bases left unmatched: 7.

This clone came up a few times. The chain uses TRBV29-1 and TRBJ1-5; the D gene is possibly TRBD1 (6 bases). Germline CDR1 SQVTM, CDR2 ANQGSEA. CDR3 length: 12 residues. V lost 0 bases and J lost 11, with 11 bases in between. Written as DNA, the CDR3 is TGCAGCGTTGAAGATCAGGGGAGGACCCAGCATTTT. Protein sequence: CSVEDQGRTQHF.

The rearrangement joins TRBV28 to TRBJ1-2; the D is unclear. Germline V gives CDR1 MDHEN, CDR2 SYDVKM. The CDR3 covers 13 residues. V was clipped by 3 bases and J by 8 bases, with 13 bases between them. The CDR3 DNA is TGTGCCAGCAGTTTGCCTCCCGAAGGAGGCTACACCTTC. Amino acid sequence: CASSLPPEGGYTF.

In its sample, this clone was seen a few times. The chain is built from TRBV15 and TRBJ2-7; D is possibly TRBD1 or TRBD2 (5 bases each). CDR3 size: 16 residues. V lost 0 bases and J lost 12, with 24 bases in between. CDR1 and CDR2 (germline): LNHNV, YYDKDF (reference sequence). The CDR3 loop reads CATSRDFSPQGVDTYF. For the CDR3, the DNA is TGTGCCACCAGCAGAGATTTCTCCCCCCAGGGAGTGGACACGTACTTC. Complete variable domain (other parts from reference TRBV15 and TRBJ2-7): DAMVIQNPRYQVTQFGKPVTLSCSQTLNHNVMYWYQQKSSQAPKLLFHYYDKDFNNEADTPDNFQSRRPNTSFCFLDIRSPGLGDTAMYLCATSRDFSPQGVDTYFGPGTRLTVT.

The J gene is TRBJ2-4, the V gene TRBV7-2; possibly TRBD1 for D (5 bases). Germline CDR1 and CDR2: SGHTA and FQGNSA. Trimming removed 3 bases at V and 8 bases at J, with 8 bases between. This CDR3 comprises 12 residues. CDR3: CASSFEGDIQYF. Written as DNA, the CDR3 is TGTGCCAGCAGCTTCGAAGGGGACATTCAGTACTTC. Variable domain in full (rest from reference TRBV7-2 and TRBJ2-4): GAGVSQSPSNKVTEKGKDVELRCDPISGHTALYWYRQSLGQGLEFLIYFQGNSAPDKSGLPSDRFSAERTGGSVSTLTIQRTQQEDSAVYLCASSFEGDIQYFGAGTRLSVL.

The chain couples TRBV5-6 to TRBJ1-3; no definite D call. V shed 5 bases and J shed 0 bases, with 6 bases lying between them. Per germline, CDR1 SGHDT and CDR2 YYEEEE. The CDR3 has 13 residues. CDR3: CASRSISGNTIYF. The CDR3 region has the DNA TGTGCCAGCAGGTCTATCTCTGGAAACACCATATATTTT.

The J gene is TRBJ2-1, the V gene TRBV5-1; 8 positions match TRBD2. J gave up 6 bases and V 2 bases, and 4 bases lay outside the gene matches. Germline loops: CDR1 SGHRS, CDR2 YFSETQ. The CDR3 is 14 amino acids. CDR3 DNA: TGCGCCAGCAGCTTCCGACTAGCGATCAATGAGCAGTTCTTC. Its translation is CASSFRLAINEQFF.

The V gene is TRBV11-2, the J gene TRBJ1-1; D not resolved. The CDR3 spans 14 residues. V was clipped by 5 bases and J by 1 base, with 11 bases between them. Per germline, CDR1 SGHAT and CDR2 FQNNGV. In DNA form, the CDR3 reads TGTGCCAGCAGCAAGTTAGAGACGAACACTGAAGCTTTCTTT. Its protein product is CASSKLETNTEAFF.

This clone showed up just a few times. The chain has TRBV29-1 and TRBJ2-1; no firm D call. This CDR3 contains 13 residues. Germline CDR1 and CDR2: SQVTM and ANQGSEA. Trimming took off 1 base at V and 0 bases at J, with 4 bases between the two ends. The CDR3 bases are TGCAGCGTTGAAGCGGCCTCCTACAATGAGCAGTTCTTC. Residues: CSVEAASYNEQFF.

The chain uses TRBV29-1 and TRBJ2-7; D is undetermined. The CDR3 runs to 12 residues. The germline gives CDR1 SQVTM, CDR2 ANQGSEA. Deletions cut 1 base from V and 1 base from J, with 5 bases between. The CDR3 is CSVEARSYEQYF. CDR3 sequence (DNA): TGCAGCGTTGAAGCTCGTTCCTACGAGCAGTACTTC.

The rearrangement joins TRBV29-1 to TRBJ2-1; D possibly matches TRBD1 or TRBD2 (5 bases each). V was pared by 6 bases and J by 8 bases, with 14 bases between. CDR3 length equals 12 residues. From germline, CDR1 is SQVTM and CDR2 ANQGSEA. CDR3 protein: CSVPRGEHEQFF. As DNA, the CDR3 is TGCAGCGTACCGAGGGGCGAGCATGAGCAGTTCTTC.

The V gene is TRBV30, the J gene TRBJ1-2, with TRBD1 identical over 7 bases. Germline lookup yields CDR1 GTSNPN and CDR2 SVGIG (reference sequence). The CDR3 runs 14 residues. Trimming took 0 bases from V and 3 from J; bases not matched to a gene: 4. CDR3 DNA sequence: TGTGCCTGGAGTGTACGCGGGACAGACTATGGCTACACCTTC. Protein sequence: CAWSVRGTDYGYTF.